What follows are 24 T cell receptor beta chains derived from one specimen sequenced in a study of blood T cell repertoires in COVID-19. Clones were read by immunoSEQ multiplex PCR, and TCRdb kept only the in-frame ones, dropping some. The sample includes about 14,000 clones, roughly 80% seen only once; the top ten take 24%. Specimen: peripheral blood. Source of these receptors: a woman aged 60 to 75 with acute or convalescent COVID-19.

The chain combines TRBV2 with TRBJ2-7; tentative D call: TRBD1 (5 bases). V lost 6 bases and J lost 0, with 15 bases in between. Germline lookup yields CDR1 SNHLY and CDR2 FYNNEI. The CDR3 totals 15 residues. The CDR3 region has the DNA TGTGCCAGCAGACCCTTACAGGTTAGCTCCTACGAGCAGTACTTC. Protein product: CASRPLQVSSYEQYF. The full variable domain, with the rest looked up from reference TRBV2 and TRBJ2-7, is EPEVTQTPSHQVTQMGQEVILRCVPISNHLYFYWYRQILGQKVEFLVSFYNNEISEKSEIFDDQFSVERPDGSNFTLKIRSTKLEDSAMYFCASRPLQVSSYEQYFGPGTRLTVT.

J is TRBJ2-4 and V is TRBV5-8; 8 bases align to TRBD2. The junction had 20 bases not matched to a gene; V was cut back by 6 bases and J by 3 bases. This CDR3 contains 19 residues. Germline V gives CDR1 SGHTS, CDR2 YDEGEE. This CDR3 reads CASTSLGGLGPKDKNIQYF. CDR3 in DNA: TGTGCCAGCACCTCCTTGGGGGGACTAGGACCTAAGGACAAAAACATTCAGTACTTC.

The chain combines TRBV9 with TRBJ2-7, with D possibly matching TRBD2 (5 bases). CDR3 length: 14 residues. The germline V and J ends were trimmed by 4 bases and 7 bases, with 18 bases remaining between them. Germline CDR1 SGDLS, CDR2 YYNGEE. Here the CDR3 DNA reads TGTGCCAGCAGCACCCGACTGGGTTCGGGGGAGCAGTACTTC. Encoded protein: CASSTRLGSGEQYF.

There are a few counts of this clone. V gene TRBV27 combines with J gene TRBJ1-5; D may be TRBD1 (5 bases). This CDR3 contains 21 residues. Per germline, CDR1 MNHEY and CDR2 SMNVEV (reference sequence). Trimming stripped 9 bases from V and 2 bases from J, with 35 bases between. The CDR3 DNA reads TGTGCCAGGGGGTCGCCCGTAGCGATCCAGGAGGGGATGTCTGGCAATCAGCCCCAGCATTTT. It translates to CARGSPVAIQEGMSGNQPQHF.

This clone was seen just once. The V and J genes are TRBV7-3 and TRBJ2-7, with TRBD2 matching 14 bases. V lost 11 bases to trimming and J lost 5 bases; unmatched junction nucleotides: 11. Germline assignment: CDR1 SGHTA and CDR2 FQGTGA. The CDR3 length is 15 residues. CDR3 protein: CASTSGGAFPHEQYF. The DNA for the CDR3 is TGTGCCTCGACTAGCGGGGGGGCATTTCCCCACGAGCAGTACTTC. Together with reference TRBV7-3 and TRBJ2-7, the CDR3 gives the full variable domain: GAGVSQTPSNKVTEKGKYVELRCDPISGHTALYWYRQSLGQGPEFLIYFQGTGAADDSGLPNDRFFAVRPEGSVSTLKIQRTERGDSAVYLCASTSGGAFPHEQYFGPGTRLTVT.

This chain connects TRBV13 to TRBJ2-1; 7 bases align to TRBD2. The CDR3 contains 17 residues. J lost 2 bases, V lost 3 bases, and 10 bases had no gene match. CDR1 and CDR2 (germline): PRHDT, FYEKMQ (reference sequence). The CDR3 sequence: CASSLPGSREAYNEQFF. The CDR3, as DNA: TGTGCCAGCAGCTTGCCAGGGTCACGGGAGGCCTACAATGAGCAGTTCTTC.

The rearrangement links TRBV5-6 to TRBJ2-7; perhaps TRBD1 as D (8 bases). V was shortened by 3 bases and J by 3 bases, with 22 bases between the two germline ends. Per germline, CDR1 SGHDT and CDR2 YYEEEE. The length of the CDR3 is 17 residues. The CDR3 protein is CASSSFPGQGGFYEQYF. CDR3 nucleotide sequence: TGTGCCAGCAGCTCTTTCCCCGGACAGGGAGGGTTCTACGAGCAGTACTTC.

The J gene is TRBJ2-1, the V gene TRBV12-3 or TRBV12-4; 8 bases map to TRBD1. CDR3 length equals 13 residues. With 4 bases clipped from V and 9 bases from J, the junction kept 5 bases outside the gene matches. CDR3 protein: CASSYGTGGEQFF. The CDR3, as DNA: TGTGCCAGCAGTTATGGGACAGGTGGTGAGCAGTTCTTC.

This chain joins TRBV14 and TRBJ1-2, with TRBD1 as a possible D gene (5 bases). The CDR3 extends over 15 amino acids. Trimming pared 1 base from V and 4 bases from J, leaving 13 bases between. Germline CDR1 reads SGHDN; CDR2 reads FVKESK. CDR3: CASSQGVGTGYGYTF. The CDR3 region has the DNA TGTGCCAGCAGCCAAGGGGTTGGCACAGGCTATGGCTACACCTTC.

V and J are TRBV5-6 and TRBJ2-5; 7 nucleotides agree with TRBD1. Germline V gives CDR1 SGHDT, CDR2 YYEEEE. The CDR3 totals 15 residues. V lost 4 bases and J lost 7; bases outside the gene matches: 13. CDR3 DNA sequence: TGTGCCAGCAGCGGGTTGACAGGGCGGGTTTTGACCCAGTACTTC. It is translated as CASSGLTGRVLTQYF.

The J gene is TRBJ2-7, the V gene TRBV5-1; 9 bases align to TRBD1. From germline, CDR1 is SGHRS and CDR2 YFSETQ. The length of the CDR3 is 17 residues. Trimming took 0 bases from V and 3 from J; bases not matched to a gene: 10. For the CDR3, the DNA is TGCGCCAGCAGCTTGGCCCCCCCCGGGACAGGGTACTACGAGCAGTACTTC. Residues: CASSLAPPGTGYYEQYF.

V is TRBV7-2 and J is TRBJ1-2, with TRBD1 identical over 10 bases. This CDR3 is 14 amino acids long. CDR1 SGHTA and CDR2 FQGNSA come from the germline V gene. After removal of 5 bases from V and 5 bases from J, the junction contained 5 bases not matched to a gene. CDR3 nucleotides: TGTGCCAGCAGCGAGATGGGACAGGGGTATGGCTACACCTTC. Protein sequence: CASSEMGQGYGYTF.

The chain has TRBV19 and TRBJ2-1; 7 bases fit TRBD1. The CDR3 loop spans 14 amino acids. Germline CDR1 reads LNHDA; CDR2 reads SQIVND (reference sequence). The trim removed 7 bases at V and 3 bases at J, leaving 6 bases unmatched. The CDR3 region is CASKEAGGYNEQFF. CDR3 sequence (DNA): TGTGCCAGTAAGGAGGCAGGGGGCTACAATGAGCAGTTCTTC.

This clone was seen just once. V usage is TRBV24-1 and J usage is TRBJ2-1; 10 bases agree with TRBD2. With 2 bases clipped from V and 0 bases from J, the junction kept 9 bases outside the gene matches. The germline gives CDR1 KGHDR, CDR2 SFDVKD. The CDR3 is made up of 19 amino acids. The CDR3 coding sequence is TGTGCCACCAGTGATTCCGGTCCTCCTAGCGGGAGCTCCTACAATGAGCAGTTCTTC. Protein: CATSDSGPPSGSSYNEQFF.

In its sample, this clone was seen a few times. V usage is TRBV4-2 and J usage is TRBJ2-5, with 10 bases fitting TRBD1. CDR1 is LGHNA, CDR2 YNFKEQ, per germline. V trimming: 4 bases; J trimming: 5 bases; junction bases outside the gene matches: 7. The CDR3 spans 15 residues. The CDR3: CASSRETGGWETQYF. The CDR3 nucleotides are TGTGCCAGCAGCCGAGAGACAGGGGGCTGGGAGACCCAGTACTTC.

J is TRBJ2-2 and V is TRBV7-6; 10 bases line up with TRBD1. The germline CDR1 and CDR2 sequences are SGHVS and FNYEAQ. The CDR3 spans 16 residues. V trimming: 5 bases; J trimming: 6 bases; junction bases outside the gene matches: 9. CDR3 DNA sequence: TGTGCCAGCAGCCCGACGGGACAGGGGATGGCCGGGGAGCTGTTTTTT. Residues: CASSPTGQGMAGELFF. Complete variable domain (other parts from reference TRBV7-6 and TRBJ2-2): GAGVSQSPRYKVTKRGQDVALRCDPISGHVSLYWYRQALGQGPEFLTYFNYEAQQDKSGLPNDRFSAERPEGSISTLTIQRTEQRDSAMYRCASSPTGQGMAGELFFGEGSRLTVL.

This chain joins TRBV5-1 and TRBJ2-1; D remains unclear. The CDR3 sequence is 14 residues long. Germline V gives CDR1 SGHRS, CDR2 YFSETQ. The V gene lost 0 bases and the J gene lost 9 bases, with 13 bases spanning the gap. CDR3 coding DNA: TGCGCCAGCAGCTTGGTGCCCGTTACTACTGAGCAGTTCTTC. Translated: CASSLVPVTTEQFF.

This chain connects TRBV6-1 to TRBJ1-2; tentatively, D is TRBD1 (5 bases). The germline V and J ends were trimmed by 8 bases and 3 bases, with 16 bases remaining between them. This CDR3 is 14 amino acids long. Germline-derived CDR1 and CDR2 are MNHNS and SASEGT. CDR3 loop: CASHLGGSDYGYTF. The CDR3 DNA sequence: TGTGCCAGCCATCTTGGGGGGAGTGACTATGGCTACACCTTC.

The chain uses TRBV18 and TRBJ2-2; 8 positions agree with TRBD2. The germline gives CDR1 KGHSH, CDR2 LQKENI. The V gene end was trimmed by 8 bases and the J gene end by 0 bases; junction bases not matched to a gene: 8. The CDR3 sequence is 16 residues long. In DNA, the CDR3 is TGTGCCAGCCCTGGTTATAGCGGGACGAACACCGGGGAGCTGTTTTTT. Translated, it gives CASPGYSGTNTGELFF.

The V gene is TRBV2, the J gene TRBJ1-1; D may be TRBD1 (5 bases). Germline V lookup: CDR1 SNHLY, CDR2 FYNNEI. The CDR3 totals 14 residues. V lost 2 bases to trimming and J lost 4 bases, with 11 bases between them. The CDR3 coding sequence is TGTGCCAGCAGTGAATGGGGGGAGGGCACTGAAGCTTTCTTT. This sequence encodes CASSEWGEGTEAFF.

This chain uses TRBV6-1 with TRBJ1-3; 8 bases match TRBD1. Trimming removed 2 bases from V and 2 bases from J; junction bases left unmatched: 5. The CDR3 spans 16 residues. CDR1 is MNHNS and CDR2 is SASEGT in the germline V gene. As DNA, the CDR3 is TGTGCCAGCAGTGAACGGCAGGGGGCAGCTGGAAACACCATATATTTT. Translated, it gives CASSERQGAAGNTIYF.

The chain links TRBV18 to TRBJ1-2, with TRBD1 matching 9 bases. CDR1 KGHSH and CDR2 LQKENI come from the germline V gene. The length of the CDR3 is 16 residues. Losses at the gene ends were 2 bases for V and 4 bases for J; bases not matched to a gene: 8. CDR3 DNA sequence: TGTGCCAGCTCACCATTACCGGGACAGGGTCTCTATGGCTACACCTTC. The encoded protein is CASSPLPGQGLYGYTF.

The V and J genes are TRBV7-2 and TRBJ2-1; perhaps TRBD1 as D (5 bases). The CDR3 length is 15 residues. From germline, CDR1 is SGHTA and CDR2 FQGNSA. Trimming cost V 5 bases and J 3 bases, with 14 bases left between them. CDR3 DNA sequence: TGTGCCAGCAGCACCGCCCTGACAGACTACAATGAGCAGTTCTTC. Its translation is CASSTALTDYNEQFF.

This sequence joins TRBV7-2 and TRBJ1-2; 8 positions agree with TRBD1. Trimming removed 5 bases from V and 6 bases from J; junction bases left unmatched: 8. This CDR3 region has 14 residues. The V gene's germline CDR1 is SGHTA and CDR2 FQGNSA. The chain's CDR3 is CASSDRTGFNGYTF. The DNA of the CDR3 is TGTGCCAGCAGCGACCGGACAGGGTTTAATGGCTACACCTTC.